This TCR beta chain is drawn from a study of T cells of healthy individuals. MiXCR, applied by TCRdb to the 5' RACE reads, yields one record per CDR3 protein. The sample holds about 96,000 distinct CDR3 sequences, 17% seen once. The CDR3 has 17 residues. V is TRBV12-2 and J is TRBJ1-1; the D call of TRBD1 is as the table states it, not checked on the DNA. TRBV12-2 is reported as a pseudogene. This receptor was identified in a human donor in good health. The CDR3 DNA reads as TGTGCAAGTCGCCGGGACAGGGGTTATGCGAGGAACACTGAAGCTTTCTTT. Its protein product is CASRRDRGYARNTEAFF.